A single sample is the source of the 30 T cell receptor beta chains below, sequenced in a study of CD8 T cell repertoires and HIV-1 epitope variants. Antigen specificity for these receptors is unknown. Libraries were prepared by immunoSEQ multiplex PCR; TCRdb keeps only in-frame clonotypes and omits some of them. The table records 1,000 to 1,300 clones, about 72% of them present only once. Sequences were obtained from cultured CD8+ T cells derived from PBMCs. These receptors were obtained from a male donor with HIV.

V is TRBV6-1 and J is TRBJ1-3; the D gene is possibly TRBD1 (5 bases). The germline V and J ends were trimmed by 5 bases and 0 bases, with 11 bases remaining between them. The germline gives CDR1 MNHNS, CDR2 SASEGT. CDR3 length: 15 amino acids. The CDR3 sequence is CASSLDSFSGNTIYF. The CDR3 coding sequence is TGTGCCAGCAGTCTAGACAGCTTCTCTGGAAACACCATATATTTT.

In this sample, this clone turned up a few times. The rearrangement links TRBV7-9 to TRBJ1-5, with D uncertain. The germline V gene has CDR1 SEHNR and CDR2 FQNEAQ (reference sequence). The CDR3 length is 13 residues. V was pared by 1 base and J by 5 bases, with 6 bases between. The CDR3 region is CASSLGTDQPQHF. The CDR3 region has the DNA TGTGCCAGCAGCTTAGGTACAGATCAGCCCCAGCATTTT.

This chain links TRBV6-1 with TRBJ2-7, with D perhaps matching TRBD1 (6 bases). Germline-derived CDR1 and CDR2 are MNHNS and SASEGT. The ends were cut back, 4 bases at V and 3 bases at J, with 13 bases in the middle. This CDR3 contains 14 residues. CDR3 DNA: TGTGCCAGCAGTGCTCGGGACAACGGCTACGAGCAGTACTTC. It is translated as CASSARDNGYEQYF.

This clone was detected only a few times. This rearrangement joins TRBV30 to TRBJ1-6, with a tentative D call TRBD1 (5 bases). Per germline, CDR1 GTSNPN and CDR2 SVGIG (reference sequence). The CDR3 length is 13 residues. V dropped 4 bases and J dropped 5 bases, with 9 bases sitting between them. This CDR3 reads CAWTGQDNSPLHF. The CDR3 region has the DNA TGTGCCTGGACAGGGCAGGATAATTCACCCCTCCACTTT.

By sample fraction, this clone is large. This chain links TRBV10-3 with TRBJ2-6; D tentatively fits TRBD1 or TRBD2 (5 bases each). CDR1 is ENHRY, CDR2 SYGVKD, per germline. This CDR3 comprises 17 residues. Trimming removed 0 bases from V and 1 base from J, with 10 bases in between. Here the CDR3 DNA reads TGTGCCATCAGTGAGTCTCTGGGGGTATCTGGGGCCAACGTCCTGACTTTC. As protein: CAISESLGVSGANVLTF.

V and J are TRBV7-9 and TRBJ2-1; D assignment may be TRBD1 or TRBD2 (5 bases each). Germline CDR1 SEHNR, CDR2 FQNEAQ (reference sequence). V dropped 5 bases and J dropped 9 bases, with 11 bases sitting between them. This CDR3 comprises 12 residues. The CDR3 sequence is CASSPEGTEQFF. The CDR3 DNA sequence: TGTGCCAGCAGCCCCGAAGGGACTGAGCAGTTCTTC.

The chain employs TRBV27 and TRBJ2-7; D not resolved. The CDR3 has 14 amino acids. The germline gives CDR1 MNHEY, CDR2 SMNVEV (reference sequence). Trimming removed 0 bases at V and 3 bases at J, with 9 bases between. The CDR3 bases are TGTGCCAGCAGTTTATCTGTGGGCCACTACGAGCAGTACTTC. It specifies CASSLSVGHYEQYF.

The chain couples TRBV27 to TRBJ2-3; TRBD2 aligns across 14 bases. The ends lost 6 bases at V and 0 bases at J; junction bases unmatched: 8. Germline CDR1 reads MNHEY; CDR2 reads SMNVEV (reference sequence). The CDR3 has 18 amino acids. This CDR3 reads CASRPTTSGRASTDTQYF. CDR3 DNA sequence: TGTGCCAGCAGACCCACGACTAGCGGGAGGGCTAGCACAGATACGCAGTATTTT.

The chain has TRBV5-5 and TRBJ2-1; D is unclear. The CDR3 consists of 15 residues. CDR1 and CDR2 from the germline V gene are SGHKS and YYEKEE (reference sequence). Between the trimmed V and J ends, which lost 7 bases and 2 bases, there was a span of 16 bases. The CDR3 bases are TGTGCCAGCCATGTCCAGGACCGCACCTACAATGAGCAGTTCTTC. It is translated as CASHVQDRTYNEQFF. Combining the CDR3 with reference TRBV5-5 and TRBJ2-1 gives the whole variable domain DAGVTQSPTHLIKTRGQQVTLRCSPISGHKSVSWYQQVLGQGPQFIFQYYEKEERGRGNFPDRFSARQFPNYSSELNVNALLLGDSALYLCASHVQDRTYNEQFFGPGTRLTVL.

This clone was recorded a few times. This chain links TRBV7-2 with TRBJ2-1; 11 nucleotides agree with TRBD2. Losses at the gene ends were 5 bases for V and 2 bases for J; bases not matched to a gene: 5. The CDR3 has 16 residues. Germline lookup yields CDR1 SGHTA and CDR2 FQGNSA. This CDR3 is CASSTQGLAAYNEQFF. The DNA for the CDR3 is TGTGCCAGCAGCACCCAGGGACTAGCGGCCTACAATGAGCAGTTCTTC.

The chain is built from TRBV7-8 and TRBJ2-7, with a tentative D call TRBD2 (5 bases). Germline CDR1 SGHVS, CDR2 FQNEAQ. V shed 4 bases and J shed 0 bases, with 16 bases lying between them. The CDR3 covers 16 residues. CDR3 DNA: TGTGCCAGCAGCTCCCCTTGGGAGCGGAACTCCTACGAGCAGTACTTC. Translation: CASSSPWERNSYEQYF.

The CDR3 nucleotides read TGCGCCAGCAGCCAAGCTACAGGGTTAGATACGCAGTATTTT. Its translation: CASSQATGLDTQYF. The chain recombines TRBV4-1 with TRBJ2-3, with D perhaps matching TRBD1 (6 bases). This CDR3 comprises 14 residues. V shed 1 base and J shed 5 bases, with 10 bases lying between them. Germline loops: CDR1 MGHRA, CDR2 YSYEKL.

Only a few counts were recorded for this clone. The CDR3 DNA follows: TGTGCCAGCAGCCAGTCAGGGGGGGCTTTCTTT. It yields the protein CASSQSGGAFF. V gene TRBV14 combines with J gene TRBJ1-1, with 7 bases that match TRBD1. CDR3 length: 11 residues. Looked up from germline, CDR1 is SGHDN and CDR2 is FVKESK. The V segment lost 3 bases and the J segment 11 bases; nucleotides outside the gene matches: 3.

This chain links TRBV7-9 with TRBJ1-5, with D perhaps matching TRBD1 (5 bases). The CDR3 consists of 15 residues. Germline V CDR1 and CDR2: SEHNR, FQNEAQ (reference sequence). Trimming shortened V by 5 bases and J by 3 bases, and 14 bases separated the two germline ends. The CDR3 here is CASSPTGGVNQPQHF. CDR3 in DNA: TGTGCCAGCAGCCCCACCGGGGGAGTCAATCAGCCCCAGCATTTT.

The chain links TRBV6-6 to TRBJ2-1, with D maybe TRBD2 (5 bases). The length of the CDR3 is 13 residues. V shed 3 bases and J shed 10 bases, with 13 bases lying between them. CDR1 is MNHNY, CDR2 SVGAGI, per germline (reference sequence). This CDR3 is CASSYDRGSEQFF. As DNA, the CDR3 is TGTGCCAGCAGTTATGACCGGGGAAGCGAGCAGTTCTTC.

This clone appeared a few times. The V gene is TRBV28, the J gene TRBJ2-5; D is unclear. The germline V and J ends were trimmed by 4 bases and 0 bases, with 12 bases remaining between them. This CDR3 has 15 amino acids. Germline CDR1 is MDHEN and CDR2 is SYDVKM. The CDR3: CASSSVDRDQETQYF. The DNA for the CDR3 is TGTGCCAGCAGTTCCGTCGACCGAGACCAAGAGACCCAGTACTTC.

V is TRBV6-5 and J is TRBJ2-7, with D perhaps TRBD1 or TRBD2 (5 bases each). Trimming stripped 2 bases from V and 7 bases from J, with 12 bases between. Germline V gene data show CDR1 as MNHEY and CDR2 as SVGAGI. The CDR3 is 13 amino acids. The CDR3 spells CASSYEGFAEQYF. In DNA, the CDR3 is TGTGCCAGCAGTTACGAGGGGTTCGCGGAGCAGTACTTC.

This clone was observed a handful of times. The chain combines TRBV2 with TRBJ2-6; D gene unclear. The CDR3 sequence is 15 residues long. V was clipped by 7 bases and J by 0 bases, with 10 bases between them. From germline, CDR1 is SNHLY and CDR2 FYNNEI. CDR3 nucleotide sequence: TGTGCCAGCACCCCCTTCGACTCTGGGGCCAACGTCCTGACTTTC. Amino acids: CASTPFDSGANVLTF.

The V gene is TRBV9, the J gene TRBJ2-3; 8 bases align to TRBD2. This CDR3 has 16 residues. V lost 4 bases and J lost 5; bases outside the gene matches: 12. Germline V CDR1 and CDR2: SGDLS, YYNGEE. The CDR3 DNA reads as TGTGCCAGCAGCCCTTTAGCGGGGCCTGTCGGAGATACGCAGTATTTT. Protein sequence: CASSPLAGPVGDTQYF.

The chain uses TRBV28 and TRBJ2-1, with TRBD2 matching over 13 bases. The CDR3 totals 17 residues. V lost 5 bases, J lost 3 bases, and 7 bases stayed unmatched. Germline loops: CDR1 MDHEN, CDR2 SYDVKM. The CDR3 DNA follows: TGTGCCAGCAGTCCATGGACTAGCGGGAGTCTCTACAATGAGCAGTTCTTC. Encoded protein: CASSPWTSGSLYNEQFF.

This clone was seen more than once but under ten times. The chain joins TRBV19 to TRBJ2-5; tentatively, D is TRBD1 or TRBD2 (5 bases each). V was cut by 1 base and J by 4 bases, with 10 bases left in between. This CDR3 is built from 14 residues. Germline assignment: CDR1 LNHDA and CDR2 SQIVND (reference sequence). The CDR3 region is CASSIGGGRETQYF. The CDR3 region has the DNA TGTGCCAGTAGTATAGGTGGGGGTAGAGAGACCCAGTACTTC.

The J gene is TRBJ2-2, the V gene TRBV5-6; TRBD1 agrees at 8 bases. This CDR3 comprises 17 residues. Germline CDR1 reads SGHDT; CDR2 reads YYEEEE. The junction had 8 bases not matched to a gene; V was cut back by 4 bases and J by 0 bases. The CDR3, as DNA: TGTGCCAGCAGCCAAACGTGGGGACAGGCGAACACCGGGGAGCTGTTTTTT. Residues: CASSQTWGQANTGELFF.

The count of this clone is one. This chain uses TRBV2 with TRBJ2-7; D gene unclear. Per the germline V gene, CDR1 is SNHLY and CDR2 is FYNNEI. This CDR3 is built from 13 residues. V lost 7 bases, J lost 2 bases, and 12 bases lay in between. In DNA, the CDR3 is TGTGCCAGCACTCCGACGGATACCTACGAGCAGTACTTC. Its protein is CASTPTDTYEQYF.

This chain connects TRBV10-3 to TRBJ1-1; D unresolved. Germline V gene data show CDR1 as ENHRY and CDR2 as SYGVKD. The CDR3 has 12 residues. Deletions cut 2 bases from V and 5 bases from J, with 6 bases between. CDR3 DNA sequence: TGTGCCATCAGTGAGGGGGATACTGAAGCTTTCTTT. The encoded protein is CAISEGDTEAFF.

The chain links TRBV5-6 to TRBJ1-5; TRBD1 is a possible D gene (6 bases). V gave up 2 bases and J gave up 7 bases, with 13 bases separating them. This CDR3 contains 14 residues. Germline V gene lookup returns CDR1 SGHDT and CDR2 YYEEEE. The CDR3 DNA follows: TGTGCCAGCAGCTTTAGGGGGGGGCGGCAGCCCCAGCATTTT. This codes for CASSFRGGRQPQHF.

The chain employs TRBV5-1 and TRBJ1-4; TRBD1 is a possible D gene (5 bases). CDR3 length: 14 residues. The V end lost 2 bases, the J end lost 5 bases, and 10 bases lay between the germline ends. The V gene's germline CDR1 is SGHRS and CDR2 YFSETQ. CDR3 sequence reads: CASSFSGPNEKLFF. CDR3 nucleotide sequence: TGCGCCAGCAGCTTCTCAGGGCCCAATGAAAAACTGTTTTTT.

This clone was counted only a few times. The chain uses TRBV6-5 and TRBJ2-6; D gene ambiguous. V dropped 6 bases and J dropped 9 bases, with 9 bases sitting between them. The CDR3 totals 12 residues. Germline values: CDR1 MNHEY, CDR2 SVGAGI. Here the CDR3 reads CASSPSGNVLTF. CDR3 DNA: TGTGCCAGCAGCCCCTCGGGCAACGTCCTGACTTTC.

This clone occurred a few times. The J gene is TRBJ1-2, the V gene TRBV19, with D possibly TRBD1 on 5 matching bases. CDR3 size: 14 residues. With 6 bases removed from V and 2 bases from J, the gap between germline ends came to 13 bases. Germline loops: CDR1 LNHDA, CDR2 SQIVND (reference sequence). The CDR3 reads CASSPRAYNYGYTF. In DNA form, the CDR3 reads TGTGCCAGTAGCCCCAGGGCATACAACTATGGCTACACCTTC.

The chain is built from TRBV19 and TRBJ1-5; D gene ambiguous. Germline V gene data show CDR1 as LNHDA and CDR2 as SQIVND (reference sequence). The CDR3 sequence is 14 residues long. Trimming took 7 bases from V and 1 from J, leaving 11 bases between them. As DNA, the CDR3 is TGTGCCAGTAAGGTGGGCAGGAGCAATCAGCCCCAGCATTTT. This translates into CASKVGRSNQPQHF.

The V gene is TRBV5-7, the J gene TRBJ2-5; no clear D. TRBV5-7 is given ORF status, its function remaining uncertain. The CDR3 runs to 14 residues. V lost 5 bases and J lost 4, with 15 bases in between. The CDR3 loop is CASRHTDGGETQYF. The CDR3 DNA is TGTGCCAGCAGACACACGGACGGTGGAGAGACCCAGTACTTC.